The TCR beta chain under discussion was sequenced for a study of regulatory T cells in long-lasting Graves disease. This clonotype was picked up many times. Germline V lookup: CDR1 SNHLY, CDR2 FYNNEI. The CDR3 spans 12 residues. Germline trimming cut 7 bases from V and 5 bases from J; bases unmatched to any gene: 3. Time point meaning: newly diagnosed GD, antithyroid drugs for less than 3 months. Generation of the TCR library employed RNA extracted from PBMCs. Library construction for TCR beta used iRepertoire HTBI primers and Arm-PCR of CDR3 regions. TCRdb itself ran the multiplex PCR reads through MiXCR, one entry per CDR3 protein. The sample includes more than 400,000 distinct CDR3 sequences, 15% to 20% seen only once; the top ten take 12%. In addition, the sample was reused for a study of T cells in Graves' hyperthyroidism and ophthalmopathy.

The source material was peripheral blood mononuclear cells (PBMCs), sampled at new diagnosis, from a patient treated with antithyroid drugs. This receptor was obtained from a man aged 35-49 years with Graves disease. The rearrangement joins TRBV2 to TRBJ2-3; 7 nucleotides line up with TRBD1. CDR3 bases: TGTGCCAGCACACAGGGGAAAGATACGCAGTATTTT. This encodes CASTQGKDTQYF.